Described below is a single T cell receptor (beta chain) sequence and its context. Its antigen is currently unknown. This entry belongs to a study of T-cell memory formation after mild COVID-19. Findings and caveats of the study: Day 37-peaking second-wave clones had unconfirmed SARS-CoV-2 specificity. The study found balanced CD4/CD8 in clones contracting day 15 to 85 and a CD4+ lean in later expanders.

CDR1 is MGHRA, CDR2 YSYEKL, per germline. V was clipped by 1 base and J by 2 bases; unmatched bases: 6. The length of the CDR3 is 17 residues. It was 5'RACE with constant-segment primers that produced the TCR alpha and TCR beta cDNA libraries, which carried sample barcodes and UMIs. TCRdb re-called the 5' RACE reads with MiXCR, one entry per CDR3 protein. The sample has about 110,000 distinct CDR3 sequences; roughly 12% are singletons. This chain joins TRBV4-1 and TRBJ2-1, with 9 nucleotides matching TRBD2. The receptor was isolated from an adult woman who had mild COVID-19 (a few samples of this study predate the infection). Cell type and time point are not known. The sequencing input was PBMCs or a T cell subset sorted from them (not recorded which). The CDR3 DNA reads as TGCGCCAGCAGCCAAGTAGTGACTAGCGGCCCCTACAATGAGCAGTTCTTC. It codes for CASSQVVTSGPYNEQFF.